Listed below are T cell receptor beta chains from one sample, sequenced in a study of cytomegalovirus exposure and HLA in healthy donors. Some clones are missing from TCRdb's copy, which holds only in-frame ones; the method was immunoSEQ multiplex PCR. The data contain about 180,000 clones, more than 65% of them singletons. The sequenced sample consisted of PBMCs. The receptors here all came from a woman aged 25 to 39 in good health and CMV-seropositive. CDR3s include the opening cysteine and the closing phenylalanine or tryptophan. A D gene is named only where the DNA matches it firmly. Rows may omit the clone size; those that give it use once, few, many or a size class.

TRBJ2-7	TRBV5-1	-	TRBD1	TGCGCCAGCAGCCATGGGACAGGGGCATACGAGCAGTACTTC	CASSHGTGAYEQYF
TRBJ2-3	TRBV4-3	few	TRBD2	TGCGCCAGCAGCCAAGGGATAGGGACTAGCGGGTTACCATCCACAGATACGCAGTATTTT	CASSQGIGTSGLPSTDTQYF
TRBJ2-5	TRBV25-1	few	-	TGTGCCAGCAGTGGAGCGGAAGAGACCCAGTACTTC	CASSGAEETQYF
TRBJ2-3	TRBV19	-	TRBD1	TGTGCCAGTAAGGACAGGCCTAACACAGATACGCAGTATTTT	CASKDRPNTDTQYF
TRBJ1-2	TRBV27	-	TRBD1	TGTGCCAGCAGTCCATCGGGCGGGACAGGCTATGGCTACACCTTC	CASSPSGGTGYGYTF
TRBJ2-2	TRBV6-5	-	TRBD1	TGTGCCAGCAGACGGACAGGGGGCCGAACCGGGGAGCTGTTTTTT	CASRRTGGRTGELFF
TRBJ2-3	TRBV7-2	-	TRBD2	TGTGCCAGCAGCCCCCACCCAAATAGCGGGGGTATAGATACGCAGTATTTT	CASSPHPNSGGIDTQYF
TRBJ2-1	TRBV9	once	-	TGTGCCAGCAGCGTAGTCTACGGGGGAACGCGAGGTGAGCAGTTCTTC	CASSVVYGGTRGEQFF
TRBJ2-7	TRBV28	once	TRBD1	TGTGCCAGCAGTTCATCCGGGACAGGGGCCCGGGAGCAGTACTTC	CASSSSGTGAREQYF
TRBJ1-3	TRBV29-1	-	-	TGCAGCGTTAGCGCGGCTCACTCTGGAAACACCATATATTTT	CSVSAAHSGNTIYF
TRBJ1-2	TRBV7-6	-	TRBD1	TGTGCCAGCAGCGCGACAGGGCGGCATCCCGTGATGAACAACTATGGCTACACCTTC	CASSATGRHPVMNNYGYTF
TRBJ2-1	TRBV11-2	-	-	TGTGCCAGCAGCTTATCGGCAGGCCTCAATGAGCAGTTCTTC	CASSLSAGLNEQFF
TRBJ2-7	TRBV4-3	-	TRBD1	TGCGCCAGCAGCTCCCAGACAGGGCTCTCCTACGAGCAGTACTTC	CASSSQTGLSYEQYF
TRBJ2-1	TRBV6-6	-	-	TGTGCCAGCAGGGAACAGGGCATTGAGCAGCTCTTC	CASREQGIEQLF
TRBJ1-2	TRBV2	-	-	TGTGCCAGCAGTGAAAGGACAATGGATGGCTACACCTTC	CASSERTMDGYTF
TRBJ1-4	TRBV4-2	-	TRBD1	TGTGCCAGCAGCTATGGGGGCGGTGGCCGGGACAGGGCTGAAAAACTGTTTTTT	CASSYGGGGRDRAEKLFF
TRBJ2-1	TRBV4-3	once	-	TGCGCCAGCAGCCAAGTAGCCAGTCCGGAAGATGAGCAGTTCTTC	CASSQVASPEDEQFF
TRBJ2-3	TRBV7-8	-	TRBD2	TGTGCCAGCAGCTTTCGGGGGGGCACAGATACGCAGTATTTT	CASSFRGGTDTQYF
TRBJ1-2	TRBV4-3	-	TRBD1	TGCGCCAGCAGCCAACCAGGACAGGTCTATGGCTACACCTTC	CASSQPGQVYGYTF
TRBJ2-1	TRBV27	-	-	TGTGCCAGCAGACCTAGGCAGGGCCGCTACAATGAGCAGTTCTTC	CASRPRQGRYNEQFF
TRBJ1-1	TRBV12-5	few	-	TGTGCTAGTGGTTTATGGGAGGACACTGAAGCTTTCTTT	CASGLWEDTEAFF
TRBJ1-4	TRBV30	few	-	TGTGCCTGGAGCCGCCTCGGGGAGGGCGAAAAACTGTTTTTT	CAWSRLGEGEKLFF
TRBJ2-6	TRBV5-1	few	-	TGCGCCAGCAGCGTACGGGATGCCGGGGCCAACGTCCTGACTTTC	CASSVRDAGANVLTF
TRBJ2-1	TRBV9	-	TRBD1	TGTGCCAGCAGCGTAGATCCCGGGACAGGGAACAATGAGCAGTTCTTC	CASSVDPGTGNNEQFF
TRBJ2-5	TRBV7-8	-	TRBD1	TGTGCCAGCAGCTCCCCCGAGCCCCGGGACAGGGGGGTATTCGCGGAGACCCAGTACTTC	CASSSPEPRDRGVFAETQYF
TRBJ2-3	TRBV11-3	-	TRBD2	TGTGCCAGCCGCGGGAGGACGAGTAGGCCTAGCACAGATACGCAGTATTTT	CASRGRTSRPSTDTQYF
TRBJ2-3	TRBV4-2	-	TRBD2	TGTGCCAGCAGCCAAGCTAGCGGGGGGGCCTCAGATACGCAGTATTTT	CASSQASGGASDTQYF
TRBJ1-1	TRBV7-8	-	TRBD1	TGTGCCAGCAGCACCCGGACGGCACCAGGGGGGGAAGCTTTCTTT	CASSTRTAPGGEAFF
TRBJ2-1	TRBV30	few	TRBD2	TGTGCCTGGAAGTTAAGGGGACTAGCGGGGGGGAACTCCTACAATGAGCAGTTCTTC	CAWKLRGLAGGNSYNEQFF
TRBJ2-1	TRBV4-3	-	-	TGCGCCAGCAGCCAAAGGACAATCTACAATGAGCAGTTCTTC	CASSQRTIYNEQFF
TRBJ2-2	TRBV7-2	-	TRBD2	TGTGCCAGCAGCGGTAGCGGGGGGGCGGGAACCGGGGAGCTGTTTTTT	CASSGSGGAGTGELFF
TRBJ1-3	TRBV5-1	-	-	TGCGCCAGCAGCCAAACGATTGGACAGAGCTCTGGAAACACCATATATTTT	CASSQTIGQSSGNTIYF
TRBJ2-3	TRBV10-3	-	-	TGTGCCATCAGTGATGCGGGGTTCACAGATACGCAGTATTTT	CAISDAGFTDTQYF
TRBJ1-4	TRBV6-6	-	-	TGTGCCAGCAGTTACTCCGACAGCTCTAATGAAAAACTGTTTTTT	CASSYSDSSNEKLFF
TRBJ2-3	TRBV28	-	-	TGTGCCAGCAGTTCAATCCTAGCGGATACGCAGTATTTT	CASSSILADTQYF
TRBJ1-6	TRBV7-9	-	TRBD1	TGTTCCAGCAGCCCCCGGACAGGGGGTGGTTCTAATTCACCCCTCCACTTT	CSSSPRTGGGSNSPLHF